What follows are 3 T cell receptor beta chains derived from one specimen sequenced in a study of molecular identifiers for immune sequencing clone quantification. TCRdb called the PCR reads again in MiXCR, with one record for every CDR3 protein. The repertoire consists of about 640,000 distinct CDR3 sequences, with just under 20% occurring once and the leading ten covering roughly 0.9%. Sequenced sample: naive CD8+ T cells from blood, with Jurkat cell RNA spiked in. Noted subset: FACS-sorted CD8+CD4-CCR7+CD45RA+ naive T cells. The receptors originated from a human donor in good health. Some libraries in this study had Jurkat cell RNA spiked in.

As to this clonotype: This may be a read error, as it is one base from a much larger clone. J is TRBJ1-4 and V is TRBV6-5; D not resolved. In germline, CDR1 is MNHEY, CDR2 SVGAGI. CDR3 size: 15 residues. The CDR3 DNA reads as TGTGCCAGCAGTTACTCGCCCTTAGGCGGCGAAAAACTGTCTTTT. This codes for CASSYSPLGGEKLSF.

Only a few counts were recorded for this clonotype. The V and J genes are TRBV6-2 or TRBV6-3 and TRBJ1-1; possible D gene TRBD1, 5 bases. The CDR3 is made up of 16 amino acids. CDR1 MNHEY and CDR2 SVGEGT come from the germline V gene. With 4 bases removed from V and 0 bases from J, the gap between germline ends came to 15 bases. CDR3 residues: CASSSLQVTMNTEAFF. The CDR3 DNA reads TGTGCCAGCAGTTCCTTACAGGTAACAATGAACACTGAAGCTTTCTTT.

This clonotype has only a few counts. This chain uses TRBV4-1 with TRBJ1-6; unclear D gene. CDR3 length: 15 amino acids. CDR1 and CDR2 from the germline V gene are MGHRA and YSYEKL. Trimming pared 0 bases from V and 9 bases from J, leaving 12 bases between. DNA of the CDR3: TGCGCCAGCAGCCAAGATTTAGACTACGCTTCACCCCTCCACTTT. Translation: CASSQDLDYASPLHF.